The 10 T cell receptor beta chains below were found in one sample sequenced in a study of blood T cell repertoires in COVID-19. The method was immunoSEQ multiplex PCR; TCRdb's version includes in-frame clones alone and lacks a portion of them. The top ten clones hold roughly a tenth of a sample with under 60,000 clones, approximately 88% of them seen once. Input material: peripheral blood. The receptors originated from a man younger than 40 with COVID-19, enrolled during active disease.

The rearrangement links TRBV28 to TRBJ1-2; TRBD1 agrees at 7 bases. CDR1 and CDR2 (germline): MDHEN, SYDVKM. The CDR3 spans 13 residues. As DNA, the CDR3 is TGTGCTGTCCGAGGGGGCGCAGGCTATGGCTACACCTTC. This codes for CAVRGGAGYGYTF.

V usage is TRBV25-1 and J usage is TRBJ2-7; D gene unclear. The CDR3 is 14 amino acids. Germline V gene lookup returns CDR1 MGHDK and CDR2 SYGVNS. V was cut by 3 bases and J by 4 bases, with 13 bases left in between. CDR3 sequence reads: CASSDDEVVYEQYF. Here the CDR3 DNA reads TGTGCCAGCAGTGACGACGAGGTCGTTTACGAGCAGTACTTC.

This chain joins TRBV20-1 and TRBJ1-5; 9 bases are shared with TRBD1. The J segment lost 7 bases and the V segment lost 3 bases, leaving 13 bases of the junction unmatched. This CDR3 region has 16 residues. CDR1 and CDR2 from the germline V gene are DFQATT and SNEGSKA (reference sequence). The CDR3, as DNA: TGCAGTGCTAGTGGGGCGACAGGGGGTTCGGCCCAGCCCCAGCATTTT. Protein product: CSASGATGGSAQPQHF.

The rearrangement links TRBV5-4 to TRBJ1-1; no clear D. The CDR3 is made up of 12 amino acids. V lost 0 bases and J 5 bases, leaving 5 bases between the germline ends. Germline CDR1 is SGHNT and CDR2 is YYREEE (reference sequence). In nucleotides, the CDR3 is TGTGCCAGCAGCTTGGACCAGACTGAAGCTTTCTTT. It codes for CASSLDQTEAFF.

The chain recombines TRBV19 with TRBJ1-1; D perhaps matches TRBD1 (6 bases). Trimming shortened V by 5 bases and J by 2 bases, and 12 bases separated the two germline ends. This CDR3 has 14 amino acids. CDR1 LNHDA and CDR2 SQIVND come from the germline V gene (reference sequence). CDR3 loop: CASSVRGRNTEAFF. CDR3 DNA: TGTGCCAGTAGTGTGCGGGGGCGCAACACTGAAGCTTTCTTT. The variable domain in full, with the rest retrieved from reference TRBV19 and TRBJ1-1, is DGGITQSPKYLFRKEGQNVTLSCEQNLNHDAMYWYRQDPGQGLRLIYYSQIVNDFQKGDIAEGYSVSREKKESFPLTVTSAQKNPTAFYLCASSVRGRNTEAFFGQGTRLTVV.

The V and J genes are TRBV11-2 and TRBJ2-1; 8 positions match TRBD2. The CDR3 length is 16 residues. From germline, CDR1 is SGHAT and CDR2 FQNNGV. J gave up 7 bases and V 1 base, and 9 bases lay outside the gene matches. The DNA for the CDR3 is TGTGCCAGCAGCTTAGTCGGCGGGGGGCGCGTGAATGAGCAGTTCTTC. This gives the protein CASSLVGGGRVNEQFF. The variable domain in full, completed from reference TRBV11-2 and TRBJ2-1, reads EAGVAQSPRYKIIEKRQSVAFWCNPISGHATLYWYQQILGQGPKLLIQFQNNGVVDDSQLPKDRFSAERLKGVDSTLKIQPAKLEDSAVYLCASSLVGGGRVNEQFFGPGTRLTVL.

Here the CDR3 reads CATSDSRFSTDTQYF. In DNA, the CDR3 is TGTGCCACCAGTGATTCTAGATTTAGCACAGATACGCAGTATTTT. The chain is built from TRBV24-1 and TRBJ2-3, with D hard to call. Germline loops: CDR1 KGHDR, CDR2 SFDVKD. The CDR3 is made up of 15 amino acids. V lost 2 bases to trimming and J lost 0 bases, with 8 bases between them.

This chain uses TRBV7-8 with TRBJ2-7; D is unclear. V was shortened by 1 base and J by 5 bases, with 12 bases between the two germline ends. CDR3 size: 14 residues. In germline, CDR1 is SGHVS, CDR2 FQNEAQ. The CDR3 nucleotides are TGTGCCAGCAGCTTAGTCGGTGGGCTCCACGAGCAGTACTTC. Translation gives CASSLVGGLHEQYF.

This clone showed up just a few times. The chain has TRBV11-2 and TRBJ2-1; D is uncertain. CDR3 size: 12 residues. Looked up from germline, CDR1 is SGHAT and CDR2 is FQNNGV. The ends were cut back, 1 base at V and 12 bases at J, with 10 bases in the middle. The CDR3 sequence: CASSLAPFLQFF. As DNA, the CDR3 is TGTGCCAGCAGCTTAGCCCCCTTCTTGCAGTTCTTC.

The chain couples TRBV11-2 to TRBJ2-7, with TRBD2 as a possible D gene (6 bases). V lost 7 bases, J lost 3 bases, and 13 bases lay in between. The CDR3 sequence is 13 residues long. CDR1 SGHAT and CDR2 FQNNGV come from the germline V gene. CDR3 residues: CASTLGGIYEQYF. CDR3 in DNA: TGTGCCAGCACCCTGGGGGGTATCTACGAGCAGTACTTC. Variable domain in full (rest from reference TRBV11-2 and TRBJ2-7): EAGVAQSPRYKIIEKRQSVAFWCNPISGHATLYWYQQILGQGPKLLIQFQNNGVVDDSQLPKDRFSAERLKGVDSTLKIQPAKLEDSAVYLCASTLGGIYEQYFGPGTRLTVT.